These T cell receptor beta chains were read from a single sample in a study of cytomegalovirus exposure and HLA in healthy donors. The method was immunoSEQ multiplex PCR; TCRdb's version includes in-frame clones alone and lacks a portion of them. Found here are around 160,000 clones, 75% of them singletons; the top ten hold around 8%. The specimen was PBMCs. The receptors come from a woman aged 40 to 50 in good health and CMV-seropositive. Each CDR3 is given with its conserved first and last residue.

>TRBJ2-3|TRBV7-9
CASSHRGPFSTDTQYF
>TRBJ1-3|TRBV15
CATSRDRGSGNTIYF
>TRBJ2-2|TRBV5-5
CASSLYDRSNTGELFF
>TRBJ2-7|TRBV9
CASSVSPGQGYGYEQYF
>TRBJ1-5|TRBV9
CASSPGTDSNQPQHF
>TRBJ1-5|TRBV28
CASSLKLGPGRQPQHF
>TRBJ2-5|TRBV7-8
CASRKPSPRQETQYF
>TRBJ1-6|TRBV28
CASSPGLGGSPLHF
>TRBJ2-3|TRBV2
CASSGPGTSGTSSTDTQYF
>TRBJ2-1|TRBV19
CASKVAGAGGNEQFF
>TRBJ1-5|TRBV28
CATREGNQPQHF
>TRBJ1-1|TRBV30
CAWIRLGTDTEAFF
>TRBJ1-3|TRBV4-3
CASSQEGISSGNTIYF
>TRBJ2-7|TRBV25-1
CASGLSLGGYHEQYF
>TRBJ2-1|TRBV27
CASSRDSLEQFF
>TRBJ1-5|TRBV7-2
CASSPVREQPQHF
>TRBJ2-1|TRBV4-2
CASSQVRTGWQFF